A single sample is the source of the 17 T cell receptor beta chains below, sequenced in a study of early T cells in non-severe SARS-CoV-2 infection. TCRdb passed the 5' RACE reads through MiXCR, listing each CDR3 protein once. This sample has roughly 75,000 distinct CDR3 sequences, with about 11% found just once. The material sequenced was whole blood. The source of these receptors is an adult who was a healthcare worker with PCR-confirmed SARS-CoV-2 infection or an uninfected control (not recorded which).

The chain has TRBV3-1 and TRBJ2-2, with 8 positions matching TRBD1. Germline loops: CDR1 LGHDT, CDR2 YNNKEL (reference sequence). J lost 9 bases, V lost 3 bases, and 6 bases had no gene match. CDR3 length: 14 amino acids. CDR3 loop: CASSQADRVRELFF. The CDR3 DNA follows: TGTGCCAGCAGCCAGGCGGACAGGGTTCGGGAGCTGTTTTTT. Variable domain in full (rest from reference TRBV3-1 and TRBJ2-2): DTAVSQTPKYLVTQMGNDKSIKCEQNLGHDTMYWYKQDSKKFLKIMFSYNNKELIINETVPNRFSPKSPDKAHLNLHINSLELGDSAVYFCASSQADRVRELFFGEGSRLTVL.

In its sample, this clonotype was seen many times. This sequence joins TRBV5-1 and TRBJ2-2; D is perhaps TRBD2 (7 bases). Germline V gives CDR1 SGHRS, CDR2 YFSETQ. The CDR3 sequence is 17 residues long. With 1 base removed from V and 0 bases from J, the gap between germline ends came to 13 bases. CDR3 nucleotide sequence: TGCGCCAGCAGCTTGAGGGCGGGGGCACCGAACACCGGGGAGCTGTTTTTT. Its translation is CASSLRAGAPNTGELFF.

In its sample, this clonotype was seen a few times. This sequence joins TRBV9 and TRBJ1-1; the D is unclear. CDR3 size: 13 residues. V dropped 4 bases and J dropped 0 bases, with 7 bases sitting between them. Germline CDR1 SGDLS, CDR2 YYNGEE. CDR3 in amino acids: CASSFRLNTEAFF. CDR3 sequence (DNA): TGTGCCAGCAGCTTCCGGCTGAACACTGAAGCTTTCTTT.

This clonotype was counted at least ten times. This chain links TRBV28 with TRBJ1-2; no definite D call. The CDR3 length is 15 residues. Trimming took off 3 bases at V and 3 bases at J, with 14 bases between the two ends. Looked up from germline, CDR1 is MDHEN and CDR2 is SYDVKM. The CDR3 DNA reads as TGTGCCAGCAGTTTTAGGCCCGACATAGACTATGGCTACACCTTC. It yields the protein CASSFRPDIDYGYTF.

This clonotype was counted ten times or more. The chain carries TRBV6-2 or TRBV6-3 and TRBJ2-7; 11 bases fit TRBD1. Trimming cost V 5 bases and J 1 base; bases outside gene matches: 7. The CDR3 is 16 amino acids. Germline-derived CDR1 and CDR2 are MNHEY and SVGEGT. CDR3 sequence: CASSVPGTGGSYEQYF. CDR3 sequence (DNA): TGTGCCAGCAGTGTCCCCGGGACAGGGGGTTCCTACGAGCAGTACTTC.

A few counts support this clonotype. V and J are TRBV6-1 and TRBJ2-1; 8 nucleotides align to TRBD1. CDR3 length equals 14 residues. The ends lost 2 bases at V and 7 bases at J; junction bases unmatched: 4. Germline V lookup: CDR1 MNHNS, CDR2 SASEGT. The CDR3 loop is CASSERQGWNEQFF. The CDR3 DNA sequence: TGTGCCAGCAGTGAAAGACAGGGGTGGAATGAGCAGTTCTTC.

At least ten counts were recorded for this clonotype. The V and J genes are TRBV20-1 and TRBJ2-5; 7 bases fit TRBD2. The CDR3 sequence is 13 residues long. Unmatched junction bases numbered 4, after V lost 4 bases and J lost 2 bases. The germline V gene encodes CDR1 DFQATT and CDR2 SNEGSKA (reference sequence). DNA of the CDR3: TGCAGTGCTACTGGACTAGGGCAAGAGACCCAGTACTTC. Translating it yields CSATGLGQETQYF.

This clonotype was seen a few times. The V and J genes are TRBV27 and TRBJ1-1; TRBD1 matches 9 bases. Trimming took 5 bases from V and 1 from J; bases not matched to a gene: 5. This CDR3 is built from 15 residues. Per the germline V gene, CDR1 is MNHEY and CDR2 is SMNVEV (reference sequence). The CDR3 spells CASSPWTGANTEAFF. The CDR3 nucleotides are TGTGCCAGCAGTCCGTGGACAGGGGCGAACACTGAAGCTTTCTTT.

This clonotype appeared many times. CDR3 nucleotide sequence: TGTGCCAGCAGCTCGGCACTCAGCTCCTACGAGCAGTACTTC. The encoded protein is CASSSALSSYEQYF. V and J are TRBV7-2 and TRBJ2-7, with D hard to call. The CDR3 sequence is 14 residues long. Looked up from germline, CDR1 is SGHTA and CDR2 is FQGNSA. Trimming removed 4 bases from V and 0 bases from J, with 10 bases in between.

The chain carries TRBV12-3 or TRBV12-4 and TRBJ2-3; D remains ambiguous. The length of the CDR3 is 15 residues. V lost 3 bases and J lost 1, with 11 bases in between. The CDR3 DNA reads TGTGCCAGCAGTTTTGTGTTGTTGGGCACAGATACGCAGTATTTT. It translates to CASSFVLLGTDTQYF.

This clonotype was seen many times. Relative to the germline gene, one junction end is altered; a read error may explain this. This sequence joins TRBV7-7 and TRBJ2-1; TRBD2 matches 11 bases. The CDR3 covers 15 residues. Germline CDR1 is SSHAT and CDR2 is FNYEAQ (reference sequence). CDR3: CASSPGLAVYNEQFF. CDR3 sequence (DNA): TGTGCTAGCAGCCCGGGACTAGCGGTATACAATGAGCAGTTCTTC.

The V and J genes are TRBV4-3 and TRBJ1-2; a weak D match, TRBD1 (5 bases). Germline V gene lookup returns CDR1 LGHNA and CDR2 YSLEER. CDR3 length equals 15 residues. Trimming pared 0 bases from V and 2 bases from J, leaving 10 bases between. CDR3 DNA: TGCGCCAGCAGCCAAGATGGGGGGGTCAACTATGGCTACACCTTC. It codes for CASSQDGGVNYGYTF.

This clonotype was counted a few times. The CDR3 nucleotides are TGTGCCAGTAACCGAGCGGGCGTACACTATGGCTACACCTTC. It yields the protein CASNRAGVHYGYTF. The chain links TRBV19 to TRBJ1-2, with D unclear. The CDR3 length is 14 residues. The germline CDR1 and CDR2 sequences are LNHDA and SQIVND (reference sequence). Trimming took 7 bases from V and 3 from J, leaving 15 bases between them.

V gene TRBV7-9 combines with J gene TRBJ2-1; TRBD2 aligns across 9 bases. J gave up 7 bases and V 5 bases, and 6 bases lay outside the gene matches. This CDR3 has 14 residues. Germline V gene sequence: CDR1 SEHNR, CDR2 FQNEAQ (reference sequence). In DNA form, the CDR3 reads TGTGCCAGCAGCCCCCTGCTAGCGGGGAATGAGCAGTTCTTC. Amino acids: CASSPLLAGNEQFF. Full variable domain (outside the CDR3, taken from reference TRBV7-9 and TRBJ2-1): DTGVSQNPRHKITKRGQNVTFRCDPISEHNRLYWYRQTLGQGPEFLTYFQNEAQLEKSRLLSDRFSAERPKGSFSTLEIQRTEQGDSAMYLCASSPLLAGNEQFFGPGTRLTVL.

This chain links TRBV7-9 with TRBJ2-7; the D gene could be TRBD1 or TRBD2 (5 bases each). The CDR3 covers 14 residues. Germline CDR1 reads SEHNR; CDR2 reads FQNEAQ (reference sequence). V was shortened by 1 base and J by 3 bases, with 10 bases between the two germline ends. Here the CDR3 DNA reads TGTGCCAGCAGCTTAGGAGGGGAGAGCTACGAGCAGTACTTC. Translating it yields CASSLGGESYEQYF.

This clonotype was picked up many times. This chain joins TRBV20-1 and TRBJ2-7; D gene unclear. Per the germline V gene, CDR1 is DFQATT and CDR2 is SNEGSKA (reference sequence). The CDR3 extends over 11 amino acids. Trimming shortened V by 6 bases and J by 3 bases, and 9 bases separated the two germline ends. The CDR3 loop reads CSADDNYEQYF. In DNA form, the CDR3 reads TGCAGTGCAGACGACAACTACGAGCAGTACTTC.

The V gene is TRBV27, the J gene TRBJ2-5; TRBD2 agrees at 9 bases. CDR1 is MNHEY and CDR2 is SMNVEV in the germline V gene (reference sequence). This CDR3 region has 15 residues. V was clipped by 5 bases and J by 2 bases; unmatched bases: 6. The CDR3 sequence: CASSSLAGIQETQYF. The CDR3 nucleotides read TGTGCCAGCAGTAGTCTAGCGGGGATACAAGAGACCCAGTACTTC.